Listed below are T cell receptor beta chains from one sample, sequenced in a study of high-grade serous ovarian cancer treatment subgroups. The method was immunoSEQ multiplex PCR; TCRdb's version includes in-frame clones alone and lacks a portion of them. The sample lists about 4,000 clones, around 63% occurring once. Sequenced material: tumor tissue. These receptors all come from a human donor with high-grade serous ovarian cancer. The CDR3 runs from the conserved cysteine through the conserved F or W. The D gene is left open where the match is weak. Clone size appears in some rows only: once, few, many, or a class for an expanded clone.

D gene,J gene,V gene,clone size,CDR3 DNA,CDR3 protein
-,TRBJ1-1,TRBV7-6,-,TGTGCCAGCAGCTACCTAGACAGTCTGAACACTGAAGCTTTCTTT,CASSYLDSLNTEAFF
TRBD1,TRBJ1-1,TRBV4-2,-,TGTGCCAGCAGCCCGGACAGGGATTCTGTATTGGGAGCTTTCTTT,CASSPDRDSVLGAFF
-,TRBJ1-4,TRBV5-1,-,TGCGCCAGCAGCTTGGGTTCTAATGAAAAACTGTTTTTT,CASSLGSNEKLFF
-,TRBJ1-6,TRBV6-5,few,TGTGCCAGCAGTACCCCCCTGCCGGGTTCACCCCTCCACTTT,CASSTPLPGSPLHF
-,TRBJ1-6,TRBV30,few,TGTGCCTGGAGTACAGACACGCCGAGCTCCTATAATTCACCCCTCCACTTT,CAWSTDTPSSYNSPLHF
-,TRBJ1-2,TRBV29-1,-,TGCAGCGCTCGGACGTCCCGGCTTGGCTACACCTTC,CSARTSRLGYTF
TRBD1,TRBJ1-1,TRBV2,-,TGTGCCAGCCAGCCCGAAGGGGGCTCCGGAACTGAAGCTTTCTTT,CASQPEGGSGTEAFF
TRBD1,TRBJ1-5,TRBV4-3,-,TGCGCCAGCAGCCAAGACCAAGGGGGCAGACACAAGATCAATCAGCCCCAGCATTTT,CASSQDQGGRHKINQPQHF
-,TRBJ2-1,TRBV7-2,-,TGTGCCAGCAGCTTAGGTGGGGGGGCTTACAATGAGCAGTTCTTC,CASSLGGGAYNEQFF
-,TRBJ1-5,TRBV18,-,TGTGCCAGCTCACCTCAGGGTGTGGGCAATCAGCCCCAGCATTTT,CASSPQGVGNQPQHF
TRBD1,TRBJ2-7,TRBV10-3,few,TGTGCCATCAGTGAGTCACAGGGGGCGAAGAGTGAGCAGTACTTC,CAISESQGAKSEQYF
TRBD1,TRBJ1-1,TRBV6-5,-,TGTGCCAGCACCAAAAAAGGGACAGGGGGCACTGAAGCTTTCTTT,CASTKKGTGGTEAFF
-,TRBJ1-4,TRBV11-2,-,TGTGCCAGCAGCTTAGCCAGGGGATCGACGAGTAATGAAAAACTGTTTTTT,CASSLARGSTSNEKLFF
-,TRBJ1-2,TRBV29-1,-,TGCAGCGTCCCTGACAGAGCAAATAACTATGGCTACACCTTC,CSVPDRANNYGYTF
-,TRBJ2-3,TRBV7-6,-,TGTGCCAGCAGCTTATCGGCCGGGGGCCGGAACACAGATACGCAGTATTTT,CASSLSAGGRNTDTQYF
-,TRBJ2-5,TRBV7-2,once,TGTGCCAGTAGTTGGAGACAGAGGGAGACCCAGTACTTC,CASSWRQRETQYF
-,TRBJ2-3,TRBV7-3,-,TGTGCCAGCAGCTTAATCCTTGGGGATACGCAGTATTTT,CASSLILGDTQYF
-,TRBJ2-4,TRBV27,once,TGTGCCAGCAGTTTTTACATCCTGAACATTCAGTACTTC,CASSFYILNIQYF
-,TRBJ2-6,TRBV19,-,TGTGCCAGTACCCTATCGAGAGGGGTATCTGGGGCCAACGTCCTGACTTTC,CASTLSRGVSGANVLTF
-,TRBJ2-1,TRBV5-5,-,TGTGCCAGCAGTCCGTTGGGCCCCTCCTACAATGAGCAGTTCTTC,CASSPLGPSYNEQFF
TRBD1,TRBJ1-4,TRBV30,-,TGTGCCTGGAACTTAGGACAGGGCCGTACGGAGGGCCGAGAAAAACTGTTTTTT,CAWNLGQGRTEGREKLFF
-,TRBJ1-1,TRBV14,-,TGTGCCAGCAGCCAAGATAGGGGGGGCACTGAAGCTTTCTTT,CASSQDRGGTEAFF
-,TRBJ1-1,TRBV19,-,TGTGCCACACAAGGGGGGTATACTGAAGCTTTCTTT,CATQGGYTEAFF
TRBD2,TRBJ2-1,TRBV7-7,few,TGTGCCAGCAGCCCTAGCGGGGGGGCCTACAATGAGCAGTTCTTC,CASSPSGGAYNEQFF
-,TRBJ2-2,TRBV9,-,TGTGCCAGCAGCGTAGCTACACAGTTTCCGAACACCGGGGAGCTGTTTTTT,CASSVATQFPNTGELFF
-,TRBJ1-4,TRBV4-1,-,TGCGCCAGCAGCCAAGGGGCAGGGTTCGATGAAAAACTGTTTTTT,CASSQGAGFDEKLFF
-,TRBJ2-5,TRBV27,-,TGTGCCAGCAGTTTGGTAACGGGTAGCCGAACGAGGACCCAGTACTTC,CASSLVTGSRTRTQYF
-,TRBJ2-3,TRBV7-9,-,TGTGCCAGCAGCTCCGGGACTAGCACAGATACGCAGTATTTT,CASSSGTSTDTQYF
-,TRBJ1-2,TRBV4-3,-,TGCGCCAGCAGCCAAGAATGGCAGGGGCTAGTCGCTAACTATGGCTACACCTTC,CASSQEWQGLVANYGYTF
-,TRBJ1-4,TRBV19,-,TGTGCCAGTAGTATCTTCAGGGGTATTAATGAAAAACTGTTTTTT,CASSIFRGINEKLFF
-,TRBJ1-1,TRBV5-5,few,TGTGCCAGCAGCGCCCTTAACACTGAAGCTTTCTTT,CASSALNTEAFF
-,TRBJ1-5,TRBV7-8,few,TGTGCCAGCAGCTTTTGGGCGGAGGGGGACCAGCCCCAGCATTTT,CASSFWAEGDQPQHF
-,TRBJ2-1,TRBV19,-,TGTGCCAGTAGTGCCGGGACTGATTACAATGAGCAGTTCTTC,CASSAGTDYNEQFF
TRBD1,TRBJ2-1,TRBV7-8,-,TGTGCCAGCAGCTTATATAGGACAGGGGCGAGGAATGAGCAGTTCTTC,CASSLYRTGARNEQFF
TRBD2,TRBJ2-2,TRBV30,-,TGTGCCTGGAGTTCACCACTAGCGGGGGGGCCTAAGGCCGGGGAGCTGTTTTTT,CAWSSPLAGGPKAGELFF
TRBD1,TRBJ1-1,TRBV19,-,TGTGCCAGTAGTGCGCGACAGGGGGTGGGCACTGAAGCTTTCTTT,CASSARQGVGTEAFF
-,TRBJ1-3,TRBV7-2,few,TGTGCCAGCAGCTTAGAGCCAGCCGCCTTAGGAGGAAACACCATATATTTT,CASSLEPAALGGNTIYF
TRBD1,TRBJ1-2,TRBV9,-,TGTGCCAGCAGCGCGCGACAGGGAGGTAATGGCTACACCTTC,CASSARQGGNGYTF
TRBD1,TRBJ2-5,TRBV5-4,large,TGTGCCAGCAGCCCGGGACAGGGGATGGGAGAGACCCAGTACTTC,CASSPGQGMGETQYF
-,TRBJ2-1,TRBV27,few,TGTGCCAGCAGTGTGGGGGGTTGGTACAATGAGCAGTTCTTC,CASSVGGWYNEQFF
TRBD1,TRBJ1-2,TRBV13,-,TGTGCCAGCAGTCCGGGGACAGGGTACGGCTACACCTTC,CASSPGTGYGYTF
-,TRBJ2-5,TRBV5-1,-,TGCGCCAGCAGTATTTACGGATCACAAGAGACCCAGTACTTC,CASSIYGSQETQYF
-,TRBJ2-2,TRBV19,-,TGTGCCAGTAGTTTGCCCACTGACACCGGGGAGCTGTTTTTT,CASSLPTDTGELFF
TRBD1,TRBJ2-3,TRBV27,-,TGTGCCAGCAGTGCCTACGCCGGGACAGGGTACACAGATACGCAGTATTTT,CASSAYAGTGYTDTQYF
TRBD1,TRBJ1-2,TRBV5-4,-,TGTGCCAGCAGCGCCCGGGACAGGGGCTATGGCTACACCTTC,CASSARDRGYGYTF
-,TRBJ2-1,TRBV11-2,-,TGTGCCAGCGGCACATCGAGCTCCTACAATGAGCAGTTCTTC,CASGTSSSYNEQFF
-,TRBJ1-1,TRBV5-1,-,TGCGCCAGCAGCTTCGGAATGGAGAACACTGAAGCTTTCTTT,CASSFGMENTEAFF
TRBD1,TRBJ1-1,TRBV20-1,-,TGCAGTGCTGACAGGGAAGGGGAAGCTTTCTTT,CSADREGEAFF